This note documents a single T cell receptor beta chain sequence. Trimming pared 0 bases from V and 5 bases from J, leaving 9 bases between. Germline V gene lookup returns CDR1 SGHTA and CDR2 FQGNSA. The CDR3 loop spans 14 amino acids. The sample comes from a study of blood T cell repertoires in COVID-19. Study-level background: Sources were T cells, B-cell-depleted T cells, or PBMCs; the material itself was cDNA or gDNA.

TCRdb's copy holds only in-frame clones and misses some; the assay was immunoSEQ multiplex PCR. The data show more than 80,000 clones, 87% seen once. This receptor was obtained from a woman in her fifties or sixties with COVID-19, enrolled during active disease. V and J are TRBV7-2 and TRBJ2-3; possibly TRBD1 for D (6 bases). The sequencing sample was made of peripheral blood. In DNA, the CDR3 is TGTGCCAGCAGCTTAGCACAGGGTCTAGATACGCAGTATTTT. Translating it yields CASSLAQGLDTQYF.